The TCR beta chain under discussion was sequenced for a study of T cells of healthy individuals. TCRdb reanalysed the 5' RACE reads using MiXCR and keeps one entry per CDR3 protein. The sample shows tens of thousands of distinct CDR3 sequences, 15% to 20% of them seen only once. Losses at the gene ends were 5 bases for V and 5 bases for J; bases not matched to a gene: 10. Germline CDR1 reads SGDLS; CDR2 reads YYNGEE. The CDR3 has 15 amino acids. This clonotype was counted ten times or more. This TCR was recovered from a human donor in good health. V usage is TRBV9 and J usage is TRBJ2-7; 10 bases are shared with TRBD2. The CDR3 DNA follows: TGTGCCAGCAGTGCAGGCGGGCTAGCGGGGGACGAGCAGTACTTC. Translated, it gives CASSAGGLAGDEQYF.